There are a few counts of the clone carrying this TCR beta chain. Trimming took 8 bases from V and 3 from J, leaving 16 bases between them. The CDR3 consists of 14 residues. CDR1 LNHDA and CDR2 SQIVND come from the germline V gene (reference sequence). The data were taken from a study of response to subunit inactivated influenza vaccine. Each CDR3 protein is one row after TCRdb ran MiXCR on the RT-PCR reads. Of about 650,000 distinct CDR3 sequences detected, about a sixth appear once; the ten largest clones hold 11%. Sequenced material: PBMCs from blood, taken 11 to 12 days after vaccination. The chain uses TRBV19 and TRBJ1-1; no definite D call. The sequence was collected from a man aged 50-59 years who received an inactivated influenza vaccine. The CDR3 DNA follows: TGTGCCAGTTTATCGGGCTCGCGGGACACTGAAGCTTTCTTT. Amino acids: CASLSGSRDTEAFF.